The rows below give T cell receptor beta chains drawn from one sample of a study of response to subunit inactivated influenza vaccine. TCRdb reprocessed the RT-PCR reads with MiXCR, giving one entry per CDR3 protein. The sample yields hundreds of thousands of distinct CDR3 sequences, 25% seen once. Here the sequenced sample was CD4+ T cells sorted from PBMCs, taken more than 4 days after vaccination. The receptors here all came from a man between 50 and 59 years old who received an inactivated influenza vaccine. Each CDR3 is given with its conserved first and last residue. Fields, in order: clone size, J gene, V gene, D gene, CDR3 DNA, CDR3 protein. The D gene is left open where the match is weak. Only part of the rows carry a size: once, few, many, or a class if the clone is expanded.

NA	TRBJ2-1	TRBV6-2/TRBV6-3	NA	TGTGCCAGCATGCGCGAGGAGGTCTACAATGAGCAGTTCTTC	CASMREEVYNEQFF
many	TRBJ2-3	TRBV20-1	NA	TGCAGTGCTAGAAGACAGTCCGGGGCAGATACGCAGTATTTT	CSARRQSGADTQYF
few	TRBJ2-3	TRBV4-3	TRBD1	TGCGCCAGCAGCCAAGGGGGACAGAGTTCAGATACGCAGTATTTT	CASSQGGQSSDTQYF
NA	TRBJ1-1	TRBV6-1	TRBD1	TGTGCCAGCAGCACCGGGACAGGGGGTGGATCTGAAGCTTTCTTT	CASSTGTGGGSEAFF
few	TRBJ2-5	TRBV7-2	NA	TGTGCCAGCAGCTTAGGTTCAGGGTCTGGAGAGACCCAGTACTTC	CASSLGSGSGETQYF
NA	TRBJ1-2	TRBV4-2	NA	TGTGCCAGCAGCCACCCTCTTCGGGGGGCTAACTATGGCTACACCTTC	CASSHPLRGANYGYTF
few	TRBJ2-5	TRBV10-3	NA	TGTGCCATCAGTGGACAGCATCAAGAGACCCAGTACTTC	CAISGQHQETQYF
NA	TRBJ2-3	TRBV7-2	NA	TGTGCCAGCAGCTTAGGGCCGGGACAAACAGATACGCAGTATTTT	CASSLGPGQTDTQYF
NA	TRBJ2-5	TRBV6-1	NA	TGTGCCAGCAGTGATTTTCTCGGGGGTGGGAAGACCCAGTACTTC	CASSDFLGGGKTQYF
few	TRBJ1-5	TRBV12-3/TRBV12-4	NA	TGTGCCAGCAGTTTAGGGACGGGGGTGAGGCAGCATTTT	CASSLGTGVRQHF
few	TRBJ2-7	TRBV6-5	TRBD1	TGTGCCAGCAGTTATGCCGGACAGGGGGCCTGGGAGCAGTACTTC	CASSYAGQGAWEQYF
NA	TRBJ2-7	TRBV6-5	NA	TGTGCCAGCAGTTTTACGCGGGATCGCTCCTACGAGCAGTACTTC	CASSFTRDRSYEQYF
NA	TRBJ2-7	TRBV5-1	NA	TGCGCCAGCAGCCCGGCTCCAGGGGCCTACGAGCAGTACTTC	CASSPAPGAYEQYF
NA	TRBJ2-1	TRBV18	TRBD2	TGTGCCAGCTCACCAAGAGGGACTAGCGAAGGTGAGCAGTTCTTC	CASSPRGTSEGEQFF
NA	TRBJ2-1	TRBV5-1	TRBD2	TGCGCCAGCAGCTTGGCCTCGCCATCCGATAGCGGGGGGTACAATGAGCAGTTCTTC	CASSLASPSDSGGYNEQFF
NA	TRBJ2-3	TRBV7-2	NA	TGTGCCAGCAGCTCACCGATGAGGGCGTCGATAGATACGCAGTATTTT	CASSSPMRASIDTQYF
many	TRBJ1-2	TRBV5-1	NA	TGTGCCAGCAGCCCGGGAGGCAACTATGGCTACACCTTC	CASSPGGNYGYTF
few	TRBJ2-3	TRBV10-3	TRBD2	TGTGCCATCACTAGCGGGGGGGATACGCAGTATTTT	CAITSGGDTQYF
few	TRBJ2-5	TRBV5-1	NA	TGCGCCAGCAGCCCCAGGGGAGGTGGACAAGAGACCCAGTACTTC	CASSPRGGGQETQYF
NA	TRBJ1-2	TRBV25-1	NA	TGTGCCAGCAGCGATTCATCTAACTATGGCTACACCTTC	CASSDSSNYGYTF
NA	TRBJ1-1	TRBV29-1	TRBD1	TGCAGCGTTGGGACAGGGGAAATGAACACTGAAGCTTTCTTT	CSVGTGEMNTEAFF
many	TRBJ2-6	TRBV20-1	NA	TGCAGTGCTCCTAGTGGGGCCAACGTCCTGACTTTC	CSAPSGANVLTF
NA	TRBJ2-3	TRBV7-7	NA	TGTGCTAGCAGCTTATTACGTCCGGCTGAAGGGGGGGGAGCAGATACGCAGTATTTT	CASSLLRPAEGGGADTQYF
many	TRBJ2-7	TRBV6-2/TRBV6-3	NA	TGTGCCAGCAGCCTCGAGCGGAATTACGAGCAGTACTTC	CASSLERNYEQYF
NA	TRBJ2-3	TRBV5-1	TRBD2	TGCGCCAGCAACCTAGCGGGGGGCACAGATACGCAGTATTTT	CASNLAGGTDTQYF
NA	TRBJ2-5	TRBV27	NA	TGTGCCAGCAGTTTTGTTTCGGGGCAAGAGACCCAGTACTTC	CASSFVSGQETQYF
NA	TRBJ2-3	TRBV12-3/TRBV12-4	TRBD2	TGTGCCAGCGGGACTACAGGTTCAGATACGCAGTATTTT	CASGTTGSDTQYF